This entry features one T cell receptor (beta chain) sequence. These data belong to a study of blood T cell repertoires in COVID-19. In the study overall: Samples taken during acute and convalescent COVID-19 were collected in the United States, Italy and Spain. The cDNA or gDNA used as material had been derived from T cells, B-cell-depleted T cells, or PBMCs.

In the source study's methods: For nucleated cells, counts were estimated from reference gene primer amplification. Sequenced by immunoSEQ multiplex PCR; TCRdb stores in-frame clones only, minus some. V, J and clone size were drawn from that table, and D and trimming were deduced from the DNA. The sample lists about 89,000 clones, 78% occurring once. One Seattle source followed patients from active infection through their disease course. Sequenced: peripheral blood. The source of this sequence is an older man with COVID-19, enrolled during active disease.

The CDR3 DNA reads as TGTGCCAGCAGGGACGGAGGCCTAAGGGAAGCTTTCTTT. Amino acid sequence: CASRDGGLREAFF. The V gene is TRBV12-3 or TRBV12-4, the J gene TRBJ1-1; no clear D. Trimming pared 6 bases from V and 8 bases from J, leaving 16 bases between. This CDR3 is built from 13 residues.